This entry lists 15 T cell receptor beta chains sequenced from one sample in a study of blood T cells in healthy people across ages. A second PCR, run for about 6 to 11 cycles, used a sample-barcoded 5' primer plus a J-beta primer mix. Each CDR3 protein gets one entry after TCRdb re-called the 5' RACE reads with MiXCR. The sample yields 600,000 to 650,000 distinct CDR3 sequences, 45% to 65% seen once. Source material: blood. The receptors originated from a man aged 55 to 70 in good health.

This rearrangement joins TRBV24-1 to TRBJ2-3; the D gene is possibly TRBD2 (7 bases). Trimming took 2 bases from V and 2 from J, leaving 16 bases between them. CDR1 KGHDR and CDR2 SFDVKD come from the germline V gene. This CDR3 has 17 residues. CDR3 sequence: CATSDSRGGHSTDTQYF. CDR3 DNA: TGTGCCACCAGTGATTCAAGGGGGGGACACTCCACAGATACGCAGTATTTT.

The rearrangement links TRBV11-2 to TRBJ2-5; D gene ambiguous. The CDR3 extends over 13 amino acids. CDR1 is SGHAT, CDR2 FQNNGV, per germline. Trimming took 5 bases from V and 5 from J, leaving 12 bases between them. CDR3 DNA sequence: TGTGCCAGCAGCCCTGCGCCTCCCGAGACCCAGTACTTC. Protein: CASSPAPPETQYF. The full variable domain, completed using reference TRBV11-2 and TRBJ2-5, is EAGVAQSPRYKIIEKRQSVAFWCNPISGHATLYWYQQILGQGPKLLIQFQNNGVVDDSQLPKDRFSAERLKGVDSTLKIQPAKLEDSAVYLCASSPAPPETQYFGPGTRLLVL.

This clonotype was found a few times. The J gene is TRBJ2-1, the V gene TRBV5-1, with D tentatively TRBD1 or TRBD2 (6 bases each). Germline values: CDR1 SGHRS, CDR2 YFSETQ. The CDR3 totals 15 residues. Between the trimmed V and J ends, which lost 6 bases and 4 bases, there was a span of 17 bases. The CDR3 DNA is TGCGCCAGCACAGAGGGGGGCTCCCAGTACAATGAGCAGTTCTTC. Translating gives CASTEGGSQYNEQFF.

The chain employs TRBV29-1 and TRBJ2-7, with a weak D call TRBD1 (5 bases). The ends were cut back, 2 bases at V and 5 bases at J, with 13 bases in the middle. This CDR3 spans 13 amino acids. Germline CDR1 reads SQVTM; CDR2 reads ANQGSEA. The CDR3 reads CSVEKGIGHEQYF. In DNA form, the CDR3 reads TGCAGCGTTGAAAAGGGGATAGGACACGAGCAGTACTTC.

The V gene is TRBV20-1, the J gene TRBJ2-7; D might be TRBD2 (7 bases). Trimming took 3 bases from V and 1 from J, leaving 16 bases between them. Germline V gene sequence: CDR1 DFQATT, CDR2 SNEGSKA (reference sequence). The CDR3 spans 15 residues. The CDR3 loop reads CSARRGAGASYEQYF. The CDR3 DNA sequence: TGCAGTGCTAGGCGCGGGGCGGGGGCGTCCTACGAGCAGTACTTC.

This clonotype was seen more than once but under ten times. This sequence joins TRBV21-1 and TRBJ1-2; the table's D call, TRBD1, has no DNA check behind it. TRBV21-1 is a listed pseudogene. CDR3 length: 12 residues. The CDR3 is CASGRPGSGYTF. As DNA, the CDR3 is TGTGCCAGCGGACGTCCCGGGAGTGGCTACACCTTC.

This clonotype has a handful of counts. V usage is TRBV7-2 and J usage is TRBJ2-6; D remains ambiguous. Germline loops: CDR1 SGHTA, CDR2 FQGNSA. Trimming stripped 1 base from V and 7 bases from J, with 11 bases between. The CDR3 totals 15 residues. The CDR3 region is CASSLVQIGANVLTF. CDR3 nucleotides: TGTGCCAGCAGCTTAGTACAGATAGGAGCCAACGTCCTGACTTTC.

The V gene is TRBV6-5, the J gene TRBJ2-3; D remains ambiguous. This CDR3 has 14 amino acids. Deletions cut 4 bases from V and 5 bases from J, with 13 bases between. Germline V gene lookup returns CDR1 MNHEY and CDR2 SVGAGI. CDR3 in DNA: TGTGCCAGCAGTTCCCGGGCCGCCAGAGATACGCAGTATTTT. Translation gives CASSSRAARDTQYF.

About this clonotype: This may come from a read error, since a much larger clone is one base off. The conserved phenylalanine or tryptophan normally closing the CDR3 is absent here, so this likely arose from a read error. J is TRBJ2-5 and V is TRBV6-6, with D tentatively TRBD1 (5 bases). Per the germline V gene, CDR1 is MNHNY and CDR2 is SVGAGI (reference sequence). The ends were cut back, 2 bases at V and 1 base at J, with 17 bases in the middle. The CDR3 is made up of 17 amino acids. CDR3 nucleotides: TGTGCCAGCAGTTACCATCCGAATAAGGGGCTCCAAGAGACCCAGTACCTC. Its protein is CASSYHPNKGLQETQYL.

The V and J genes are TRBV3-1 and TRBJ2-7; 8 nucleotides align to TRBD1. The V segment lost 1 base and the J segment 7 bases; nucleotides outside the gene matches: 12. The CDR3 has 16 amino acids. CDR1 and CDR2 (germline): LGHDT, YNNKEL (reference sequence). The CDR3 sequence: CASSQGGPGGASEQYF. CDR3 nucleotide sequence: TGTGCCAGCAGCCAAGGGGGCCCAGGGGGCGCGTCTGAGCAGTACTTC.

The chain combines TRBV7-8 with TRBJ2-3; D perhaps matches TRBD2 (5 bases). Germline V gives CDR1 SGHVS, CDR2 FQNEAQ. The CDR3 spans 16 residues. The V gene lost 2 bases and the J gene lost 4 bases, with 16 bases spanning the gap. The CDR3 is CASSLRTSTYSDTQYF. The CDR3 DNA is TGTGCCAGCAGCTTAAGAACTAGTACATATTCAGATACGCAGTATTTT.

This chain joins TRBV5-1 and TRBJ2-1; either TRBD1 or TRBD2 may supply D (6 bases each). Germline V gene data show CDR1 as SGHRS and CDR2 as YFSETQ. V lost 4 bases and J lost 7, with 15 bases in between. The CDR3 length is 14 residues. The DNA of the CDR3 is TGCGCCAGCAGCGAACAGGGAGGAGAGAATGAGCAGTTCTTC. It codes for CASSEQGGENEQFF.

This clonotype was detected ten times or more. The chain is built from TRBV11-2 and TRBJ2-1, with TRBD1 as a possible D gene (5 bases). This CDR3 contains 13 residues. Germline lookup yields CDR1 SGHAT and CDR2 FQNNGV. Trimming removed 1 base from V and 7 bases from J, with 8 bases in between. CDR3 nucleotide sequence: TGTGCCAGCAGCTTAGGACAGCCAAATGAGCAGTTCTTC. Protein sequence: CASSLGQPNEQFF. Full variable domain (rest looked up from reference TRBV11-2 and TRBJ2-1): EAGVAQSPRYKIIEKRQSVAFWCNPISGHATLYWYQQILGQGPKLLIQFQNNGVVDDSQLPKDRFSAERLKGVDSTLKIQPAKLEDSAVYLCASSLGQPNEQFFGPGTRLTVL.

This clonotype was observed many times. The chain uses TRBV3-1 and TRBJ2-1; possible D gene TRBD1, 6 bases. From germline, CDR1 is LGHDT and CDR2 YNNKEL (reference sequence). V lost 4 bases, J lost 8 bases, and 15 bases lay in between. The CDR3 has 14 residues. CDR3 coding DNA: TGTGCCAGCAGCCCAAATACAGGGATTGATGAGCAGTTCTTC. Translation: CASSPNTGIDEQFF.

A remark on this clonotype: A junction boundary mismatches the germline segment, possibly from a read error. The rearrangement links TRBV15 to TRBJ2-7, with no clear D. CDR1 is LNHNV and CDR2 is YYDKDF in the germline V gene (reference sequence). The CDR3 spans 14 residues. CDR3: CATSRGVASHEQYF. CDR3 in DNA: TGTGCCACCAGCAGAGGGGTTGCCTCCCACGAGCAGTACTTC.